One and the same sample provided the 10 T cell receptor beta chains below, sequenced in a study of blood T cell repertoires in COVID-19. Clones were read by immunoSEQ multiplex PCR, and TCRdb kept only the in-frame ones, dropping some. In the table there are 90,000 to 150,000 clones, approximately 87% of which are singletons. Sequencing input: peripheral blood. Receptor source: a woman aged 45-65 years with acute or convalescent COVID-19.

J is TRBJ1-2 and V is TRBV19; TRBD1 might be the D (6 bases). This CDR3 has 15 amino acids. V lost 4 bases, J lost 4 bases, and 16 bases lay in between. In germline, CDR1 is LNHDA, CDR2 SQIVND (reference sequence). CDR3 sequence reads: CASSSPDSYVYGYTF. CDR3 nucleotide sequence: TGTGCCAGTAGTAGTCCGGACAGTTACGTCTATGGCTACACCTTC.

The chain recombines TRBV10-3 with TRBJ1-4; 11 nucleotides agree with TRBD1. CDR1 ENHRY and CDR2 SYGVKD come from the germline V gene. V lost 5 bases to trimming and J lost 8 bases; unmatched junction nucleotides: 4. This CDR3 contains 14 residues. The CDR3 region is CAISSDRGLEKLFF. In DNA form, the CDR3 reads TGTGCCATCAGTTCGGACAGGGGGCTAGAAAAACTGTTTTTT.

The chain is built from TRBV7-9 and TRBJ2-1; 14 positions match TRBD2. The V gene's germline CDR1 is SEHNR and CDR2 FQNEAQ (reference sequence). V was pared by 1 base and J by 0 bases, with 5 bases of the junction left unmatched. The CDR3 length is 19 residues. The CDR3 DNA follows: TGTGCCAGCAGCTTAGTGGGGACTAGCGGGGGTCCCTCCTACAATGAGCAGTTCTTC. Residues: CASSLVGTSGGPSYNEQFF.

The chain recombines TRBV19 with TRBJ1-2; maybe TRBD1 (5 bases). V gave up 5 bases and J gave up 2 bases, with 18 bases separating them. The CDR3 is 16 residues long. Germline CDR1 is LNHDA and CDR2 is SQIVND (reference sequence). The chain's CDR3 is CASSVLFREANYGYTF. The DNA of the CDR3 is TGTGCCAGTAGTGTCCTTTTCAGGGAGGCCAACTATGGCTACACCTTC.

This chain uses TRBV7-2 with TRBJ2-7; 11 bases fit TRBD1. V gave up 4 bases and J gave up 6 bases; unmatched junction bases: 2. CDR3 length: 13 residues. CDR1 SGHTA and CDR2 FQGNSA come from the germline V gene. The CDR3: CASSWDRGGEQYF. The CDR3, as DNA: TGTGCCAGCAGCTGGGACAGGGGGGGCGAGCAGTACTTC.

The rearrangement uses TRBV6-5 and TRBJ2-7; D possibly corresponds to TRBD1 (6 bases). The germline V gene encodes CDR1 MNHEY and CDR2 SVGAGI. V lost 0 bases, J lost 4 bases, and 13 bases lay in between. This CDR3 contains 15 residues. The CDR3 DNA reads TGTGCCAGCAGTTACTCTTGGCAGGGGACGTACGAGCAGTACTTC. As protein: CASSYSWQGTYEQYF.

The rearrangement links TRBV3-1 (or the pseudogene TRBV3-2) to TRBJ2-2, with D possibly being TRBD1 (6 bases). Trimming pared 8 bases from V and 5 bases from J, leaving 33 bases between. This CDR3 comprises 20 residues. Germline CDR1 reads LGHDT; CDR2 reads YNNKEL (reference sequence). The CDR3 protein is CASGKILPTPNRVRTGELFF. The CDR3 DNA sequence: TGTGCCAGCGGAAAAATTCTCCCGACCCCGAACAGGGTGCGAACCGGGGAGCTGTTTTTT.

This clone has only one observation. CDR3 sequence: CAWSVWVWGSNYGYTF. The CDR3 DNA follows: TGTGCCTGGAGTGTCTGGGTCTGGGGCTCTAACTATGGCTACACCTTC. This rearrangement joins TRBV30 to TRBJ1-2; D is perhaps TRBD1 (5 bases). CDR3 length: 16 amino acids. The germline gives CDR1 GTSNPN, CDR2 SVGIG (reference sequence). Between the trimmed V and J ends, which lost 0 bases and 0 bases, there was a span of 14 bases.

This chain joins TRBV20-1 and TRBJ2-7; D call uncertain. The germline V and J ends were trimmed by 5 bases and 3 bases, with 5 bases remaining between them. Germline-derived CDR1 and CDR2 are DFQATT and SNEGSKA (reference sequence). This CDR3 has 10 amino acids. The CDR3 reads CSALNYEQYF. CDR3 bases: TGCAGTGCTCTTAACTACGAGCAGTACTTC.

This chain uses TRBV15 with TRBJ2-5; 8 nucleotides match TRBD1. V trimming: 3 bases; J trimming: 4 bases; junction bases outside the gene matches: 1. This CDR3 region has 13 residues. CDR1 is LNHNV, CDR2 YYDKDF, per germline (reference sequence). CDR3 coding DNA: TGTGCCACCAGCAGGACAGGGGTAGAGACCCAGTACTTC. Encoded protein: CATSRTGVETQYF. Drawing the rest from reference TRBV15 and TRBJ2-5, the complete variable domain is DAMVIQNPRYQVTQFGKPVTLSCSQTLNHNVMYWYQQKSSQAPKLLFHYYDKDFNNEADTPDNFQSRRPNTSFCFLDIRSPGLGDTAMYLCATSRTGVETQYFGPGTRLLVL.